The 8 T cell receptor beta chains given below trace back to one sample, sequenced in a study of cytomegalovirus exposure and HLA in healthy donors. Sequencing was performed with immunoSEQ multiplex PCR; in TCRdb, only in-frame clones are kept and a portion is missing. The data hold 160,000 or so clones, with about 87% observed a single time. The source material was PBMCs. These receptors all stem from a woman aged 25 to 39 in good health and CMV-seronegative.

This chain links TRBV11-2 with TRBJ2-1, with TRBD2 matching 7 bases. The germline V gene has CDR1 SGHAT and CDR2 FQNNGV. The CDR3 is made up of 16 amino acids. V gave up 1 base and J gave up 4 bases; unmatched junction bases: 7. The CDR3 sequence is CASSLGGAGKYNEQFF. The CDR3 bases are TGTGCCAGCAGCTTAGGTGGAGCGGGGAAATACAATGAGCAGTTCTTC.

This sequence joins TRBV21-1 and TRBJ1-3; the table's D call, TRBD1, has no DNA check behind it. TRBV21-1 is reported as a pseudogene. The CDR3 extends over 14 amino acids. This chain's CDR3 is CASSSRGTGNTIYF. CDR3 DNA: TGTGCCAGCAGCAGCAGGGGTACTGGAAACACCATATATTTT.

The V call is TRBV5-1, the J call TRBJ2-5; D is ambiguous. The CDR3 runs 12 residues. V dropped 4 bases and J dropped 5 bases, with 9 bases sitting between them. Germline-derived CDR1 and CDR2 are SGHRS and YFSETQ. CDR3 DNA: TGCGCCAGCAGCACTTACGAGGAGACCCAGTACTTC. This sequence encodes CASSTYEETQYF.

This clone was seen a few times. This sequence joins TRBV2 and TRBJ2-2; D is unresolved. The CDR3 sequence is 14 residues long. Per the germline V gene, CDR1 is SNHLY and CDR2 is FYNNEI. Trimming shortened V by 6 bases and J by 4 bases, and 12 bases separated the two germline ends. The CDR3 nucleotides read TGTGCCAGCAGCCCCGAAAGAGGCACCGGGGAGCTGTTTTTT. Translation: CASSPERGTGELFF.

This chain links TRBV11-2 with TRBJ2-2; the D gene is possibly TRBD1 (5 bases). V was shortened by 5 bases and J by 3 bases, with 10 bases between the two germline ends. Germline CDR1 SGHAT, CDR2 FQNNGV. The CDR3 is made up of 14 amino acids. DNA for the CDR3: TGTGCCAGCAGCCAAAGGGGTGACACCGGGGAGCTGTTTTTT. This codes for CASSQRGDTGELFF.

The V gene is TRBV5-6, the J gene TRBJ2-5, with D maybe TRBD2 (5 bases). CDR1 is SGHDT, CDR2 YYEEEE, per germline. Trimming shortened V by 1 base and J by 2 bases, and 9 bases separated the two germline ends. This CDR3 contains 14 residues. The CDR3, as DNA: TGTGCCAGCAGCTTGTCGGAGGAACAAGAGACCCAGTACTTC. It translates to CASSLSEEQETQYF.

This rearrangement joins TRBV5-1 to TRBJ2-3; 12 bases are shared with TRBD1. Germline trimming cut 0 bases from V and 6 bases from J; bases unmatched to any gene: 11. Germline V CDR1 and CDR2: SGHRS, YFSETQ. The CDR3 spans 18 residues. The CDR3, as DNA: TGCGCCAGCAGCTTGGGGGGAGGGACAGGGGGCGTCCAGGATACGCAGTATTTT. It specifies CASSLGGGTGGVQDTQYF.

The chain combines TRBV13 with TRBJ2-7, with 7 bases identical to TRBD1. The CDR3 runs to 12 residues. CDR1 and CDR2 (germline): PRHDT, FYEKMQ (reference sequence). Trimming took 4 bases from V and 5 from J; bases not matched to a gene: 2. Here the CDR3 DNA reads TGTGCCAGCAGCTCGACAGGGAACGAGCAGTACTTC. This codes for CASSSTGNEQYF.